The next 11 T cell receptor beta chains were all read from a single sample in a study of early T cells in non-severe SARS-CoV-2 infection. MiXCR, run by TCRdb on the 5' RACE reads, gives a single entry per CDR3 protein. The repertoire has just over 95,000 distinct CDR3 sequences, approximately 10% of them found once; the top ten carry approximately 4.5%. The material sequenced was whole blood, taken at baseline. All receptors come from an adult who was a healthcare worker with PCR-confirmed SARS-CoV-2 infection or an uninfected control (not recorded which).

This clonotype was found many times. The V call is TRBV29-1, the J call TRBJ2-1; no definite D call. Germline lookup yields CDR1 SQVTM and CDR2 ANQGSEA. V was clipped by 5 bases and J by 1 base, with 15 bases between them. The CDR3 runs to 15 residues. CDR3 coding DNA: TGCAGCGTTTTGTTGGGGTCCTTATCCTACAATGAGCAGTTCTTC. It codes for CSVLLGSLSYNEQFF.

The genes are TRBV27 and TRBJ1-6; TRBD1 agrees at 8 bases. The V gene's germline CDR1 is MNHEY and CDR2 SMNVEV (reference sequence). The junction had 6 bases not matched to a gene; V was cut back by 4 bases and J by 7 bases. This CDR3 is 15 amino acids long. CDR3 amino acids: CASSYQGANNSPLHF. CDR3 DNA sequence: TGTGCCAGCAGTTATCAGGGGGCTAACAATTCACCCCTCCACTTT.

This rearrangement joins TRBV20-1 to TRBJ2-7, with 12 nucleotides matching TRBD2. This CDR3 is 15 amino acids long. Germline CDR1 is DFQATT and CDR2 is SNEGSKA (reference sequence). The V gene end was trimmed by 3 bases and the J gene end by 7 bases; junction bases not matched to a gene: 10. The chain's CDR3 is CSASYRLAGVWEQYF. CDR3 in DNA: TGCAGTGCTAGTTACAGACTAGCGGGGGTCTGGGAGCAGTACTTC.

This clonotype was picked up many times. V gene TRBV27 combines with J gene TRBJ1-2, with TRBD1 matching over 7 bases. From germline, CDR1 is MNHEY and CDR2 SMNVEV (reference sequence). This CDR3 has 13 amino acids. The ends lost 8 bases at V and 3 bases at J; junction bases unmatched: 6. CDR3 sequence (DNA): TGTGCCAGCTCACAGGGGAGAGACTATGGCTACACCTTC. Its protein product is CASSQGRDYGYTF.

This clonotype has a single count. The rearrangement links TRBV12-5 to TRBJ1-5, with a weak D call TRBD1 (6 bases). V shed 9 bases and J shed 4 bases, with 16 bases lying between them. Germline CDR1 reads LGHNT; CDR2 reads FRNRAP. The CDR3 has 14 amino acids. CDR3 residues: CARPPRDTNQPQHF. CDR3 DNA: TGTGCTAGACCACCGAGGGACACTAATCAGCCCCAGCATTTT. Combining the CDR3 with reference TRBV12-5 and TRBJ1-5 gives the whole variable domain DARVTQTPRHKVTEMGQEVTMRCQPILGHNTVFWYRQTMMQGLELLAYFRNRAPLDDSGMPKDRFSAEMPDATLATLKIQPSEPRDSAVYFCARPPRDTNQPQHFGDGTRLSIL.

The table lists this clonotype with many counts. The chain uses TRBV12-3 or TRBV12-4 and TRBJ2-3; D is unclear. CDR3 size: 13 residues. Trimming cost V 8 bases and J 3 bases, with 12 bases left between them. This chain's CDR3 is CASGETRTDTQYF. The CDR3 DNA sequence: TGTGCCAGCGGAGAGACGCGGACAGATACGCAGTATTTT.

This chain joins TRBV6-2 or TRBV6-3 and TRBJ2-2; D is perhaps TRBD2 (6 bases). The germline V gene encodes CDR1 MNHEY and CDR2 SVGEGT. V lost 2 bases and J lost 2, with 12 bases in between. The CDR3 has 16 residues. CDR3 in DNA: TGTGCCAGCAGTTACCTCTCTAGCGTAAACACCGGGGAGCTGTTTTTT. Translation gives CASSYLSSVNTGELFF.

The table lists this clonotype with a few counts. This chain links TRBV3-1 with TRBJ1-1; 7 bases align to TRBD1. Germline CDR1 is LGHDT and CDR2 is YNNKEL (reference sequence). V was clipped by 4 bases and J by 1 base; unmatched bases: 6. The CDR3 covers 15 residues. The CDR3 region is CASSPGQAPNTEAFF. CDR3 DNA sequence: TGTGCCAGCAGCCCTGGACAGGCACCGAACACTGAAGCTTTCTTT.

This clonotype was detected a few times. V is TRBV7-8 and J is TRBJ1-1, with D uncertain. Germline assignment: CDR1 SGHVS and CDR2 FQNEAQ. The CDR3 is 13 amino acids. Deletions cut 6 bases from V and 11 bases from J, with 19 bases between. This chain's CDR3 is CASSSGSGVTAFF. The CDR3, as DNA: TGTGCCAGCAGTTCCGGGAGCGGGGTTACGGCTTTCTTT.

The rearrangement uses TRBV3-1 and TRBJ1-1; the D is unclear. The CDR3 totals 13 residues. Germline V gene data show CDR1 as LGHDT and CDR2 as YNNKEL (reference sequence). The ends were cut back, 1 base at V and 4 bases at J, with 7 bases in the middle. The CDR3 region has the DNA TGTGCCAGCAGCCAAGTGTGGGGCACTGAAGCTTTCTTT. Encoded protein: CASSQVWGTEAFF.

About this clonotype: A read error may be the cause here, since a much bigger clone is one base away. The V gene is TRBV2, the J gene TRBJ2-3; D not resolved. The CDR3 runs to 13 residues. The germline gives CDR1 SNHLY, CDR2 FYNNEI. CDR3 nucleotide sequence: TGTACCAGCAATCCCCCGGTCACAGATACGCAGTATTTT. Translated, it gives CTSNPPVTDTQYF.